The 2 T cell receptor beta chains in this list originate from one sample, sequenced in a study of regulatory T cells in long-lasting Graves disease (dated by TCRdb to about 2021). What this sample's time point label stands for: newly diagnosed GD, antithyroid drugs for less than 3 months. For both TCR sequencing and RNA sequencing, RNA was extracted from PBMCs using TRIzol. Library preparation was by multiplex PCR. TCRdb shows the sequencer as Illumina HiSeq 4000. TCR beta libraries were built with iRepertoire HTBI primers and Arm-PCR amplification of CDR3 regions. TCRdb redid the processing of the public reads, applying fastp at Q25 and MiXCR, and retained in-frame beta chains. Rows with a matching CDR3 protein are joined into one entry that keeps the most common DNA and genes. The sample table holds hundreds of thousands of distinct CDR3 sequences, of which about 15% were seen once. Around a quarter of the sample rests with the top ten.

These sequences were also reported in another study, on T cells in Graves' hyperthyroidism and ophthalmopathy.

The sequences come from peripheral blood mononuclear cells (PBMCs), collected at new diagnosis, from a patient treated with antithyroid drugs. Receptor source: a woman aged 35-65 years with Graves disease. Donor details come from another sample of the same person, matched by shared clones.

This chain links TRBV9 with TRBJ2-7; D unresolved. Germline V gene sequence: CDR1 SGDLS, CDR2 YYNGEE. The CDR3 consists of 16 residues. V shed 0 bases and J shed 2 bases, with 15 bases lying between them. In DNA form, the CDR3 reads TGTGCCAGCAGCGTAGCTCTAACGACCACCCCCTACGAGCAGTACTTC. This encodes CASSVALTTTPYEQYF.

This clonotype was counted at least ten times. The chain links TRBV7-3 to TRBJ2-5; 12 bases match TRBD2. With 1 base clipped from V and 5 bases from J, the junction kept 2 bases outside the gene matches. CDR1 is SGHTA and CDR2 is FQGTGA in the germline V gene. The CDR3 is made up of 15 amino acids. The CDR3: CASSLNGLAGETQYF. CDR3 nucleotides: TGTGCCAGCAGCTTAAACGGACTAGCGGGGGAGACCCAGTACTTC.